This T cell receptor (beta chain) was retrieved from a study of regulatory T cells in long-lasting Graves disease (dated by TCRdb to about 2021). Looking at the study overall: To count as having persistent Graves' disease, a patient had to have received antithyroid drug treatment for over 5 years with TSH receptor autoantibodies remaining persistently positive. Persistent Graves' disease patients were compared with newly diagnosed Graves' disease patients by peripheral blood TCR sequencing and RNA sequencing. The study was registered as a clinical trial and conducted in China. A total of around 35 samples underwent TCR sequencing, from roughly 13 patients with persistent Graves' disease and approximately 20 patients with newly diagnosed Graves' disease. On average, persistent Graves' disease patients in the clinical cohort had been on antithyroid drugs for about 10.3 years. Overall results and qualifications from the work: TRBV28, TRBJ1-2 and TRBJ2-5 were preferentially used in persistent disease, while TRBV20-1 and TRBJ2-1 were favored in newly diagnosed disease. Persistent Graves' disease patients showed lower TCR Shannon entropy and fewer highly expanded clones than newly diagnosed patients, suggesting clonal expansion. Patients with persistent disease shared more public clonotypes (roughly 2,900) than newly diagnosed patients did (roughly 970). The authors noted that the small sample size was a limitation that may lower accuracy. Peripheral blood alone was examined, since thyroid tissue, which constituted the primary lesion, could not be accessed. Only the TCR beta chain was sequenced and analyzed.

The germline V gene sets CDR1 to SGDLS and CDR2 to YYNGEE. A distance of 2 bases separates the germline ends of V and J, which lose 2 bases and 6 bases respectively. Taken from cysteine to phenylalanine, the CDR3 has 11 residues. Of all the DNA, just the CDR3 is kept, 33 bases in frame from base 1. The intended sense of this specimen's time point label: persistent/refractory GD, antithyroid drugs over 5 years with positive TRAb. For both TCR sequencing and RNA sequencing, RNA was extracted from PBMCs using TRIzol. The diagnosis of Graves' disease was made according to American Thyroid Association guidelines. Patients were recruited from an endocrinology department in Xi'an, China. Each patient gave approximately 9 milliliters of peripheral blood, collected in an EDTA anticoagulant tube. Ficoll Paque Plus density gradient separation was used to isolate PBMCs, and no additional T cell sorting was done. An Agilent 2100 Bioanalyzer and agarose gel were used to check RNA quality, while a NanoDrop 2000 measured RNA concentration.

Libraries were prepared through multiplex PCR. The sequencer was an Illumina HiSeq 4000. CDR3 regions were amplified by Arm-PCR with iRepertoire HTBI primers to construct TCR beta libraries. PCR products were gel purified before sequencing. In the source study's methods: Gene usage analysis of CDR3 amino acid clonotypes used the 62 TRBV and some 13 TRBJ segments found across samples. Filtered high-quality paired reads were merged into contigs using COPE and FqMerger. BLAST was used to align contigs to the IMGT TRBV, TRBD and TRBJ reference genes, and CDR3 was defined following IMGT. Any clonotype with a frequency above 0.1% was counted as a highly expanded clone. Shannon entropy was used to measure repertoire diversity, and the Gini coefficient was used to measure V-J evenness. A clonotype was considered public if more than one individual shared it. The public reads were run again by TCRdb, first through fastp at Q25 and then through MiXCR, and only productive beta chains were kept. Duplicate CDR3 protein sequences are folded into a single record with the most common DNA and genes. The V and J calls here are based on TCRdb, not the publication. For this sample the table gives hundreds of thousands of distinct CDR3 sequences, of which 20% to 25% were detected only once. The ten biggest clones cover roughly 6.9% of the sample.

Regarding this clonotype: The antigen this receptor binds is unknown. A single base is all that separates this from a far larger clone, so a read error is likely.

The sequence derives from a female donor with Graves disease. This chain joins TRBV9 to TRBJ2-2; the D gene cannot be resolved reliably. The sequences come from peripheral blood mononuclear cells (PBMCs), collected when the disease was refractory, from a patient treated with antithyroid drugs. The bases read TGTGCCAGCAGCGTCGCCGGGGAGCTGTTTTTT. This is translated as CASSVAGELFF.